Below, 30 T cell receptor beta chains from the same sample are listed, as sequenced in a study of CD8+ T cells in alopecia areata. The treatment denotes: oral pan-JAK inhibitor, 5-10 mg twice daily. Once RNA had been extracted, it was reverse transcribed into cDNA to act as the sequencing template. This table comes from immunoSEQ multiplex PCR, and its TCRdb copy is limited to in-frame clones, with some not included. The sample shows 150,000 to 200,000 clones, about 61% of them seen only once. The sample was CD4+ T cells sorted from blood, taken at roughly week 55, from a patient treated with tofacitinib. Receptors originate from a human donor with alopecia areata.

This chain links TRBV5-1 with TRBJ2-7; 7 nucleotides agree with TRBD2. This CDR3 comprises 14 residues. Germline V lookup: CDR1 SGHRS, CDR2 YFSETQ. The J segment lost 4 bases and the V segment lost 6 bases, leaving 10 bases of the junction unmatched. The CDR3 here is CASKLQRGAYEQYF. Written as DNA, the CDR3 is TGCGCCAGCAAACTCCAGCGGGGAGCTTACGAGCAGTACTTC.

The chain recombines TRBV7-9 with TRBJ2-4; no clear D gene. CDR1 and CDR2 (germline): SEHNR, FQNEAQ (reference sequence). This CDR3 comprises 12 residues. The ends were cut back, 6 bases at V and 4 bases at J, with 7 bases in the middle. CDR3 in amino acids: CASSVQKNIQYF. CDR3 sequence (DNA): TGTGCCAGCAGTGTGCAGAAAAACATTCAGTACTTC.

The chain uses TRBV30 and TRBJ1-2; 7 bases are a match to TRBD1. The CDR3 is made up of 16 amino acids. Trimming cost V 6 bases and J 4 bases; bases outside gene matches: 17. The V gene's germline CDR1 is GTSNPN and CDR2 SVGIG (reference sequence). Here the CDR3 reads CACNNRDSLQGYGYTF. As DNA, the CDR3 is TGTGCCTGCAACAACCGGGACAGCCTTCAGGGCTATGGCTACACCTTC.

V gene TRBV10-3 combines with J gene TRBJ2-3; possible D gene TRBD2, 5 bases. This CDR3 comprises 14 residues. Trimming took off 6 bases at V and 0 bases at J, with 10 bases between the two ends. Germline V gene data show CDR1 as ENHRY and CDR2 as SYGVKD. DNA of the CDR3: TGTGCCATCAGGCAGACTACGAGCACAGATACGCAGTATTTT. It codes for CAIRQTTSTDTQYF.

This sequence joins TRBV30 and TRBJ1-2; D uncertain. In germline, CDR1 is GTSNPN, CDR2 SVGIG (reference sequence). The CDR3 totals 12 residues. V gave up 2 bases and J gave up 5 bases, with 9 bases separating them. CDR3 DNA sequence: TGTGCCTGGAGTTCTGGGAGTTATGGCTACACCTTC. Translated, it gives CAWSSGSYGYTF.

This clone was found once. The V call is TRBV2, the J call TRBJ2-4, with D possibly TRBD1 on 5 matching bases. Germline CDR1 reads SNHLY; CDR2 reads FYNNEI. V gave up 6 bases and J gave up 0 bases, with 12 bases separating them. The CDR3 covers 15 residues. The CDR3 DNA reads TGTGCCAGCAGCGACAGAACCCTAGCCAAAAACATTCAGTACTTC. Translating gives CASSDRTLAKNIQYF.

This chain links TRBV7-8 with TRBJ2-2; D uncertain. Germline V CDR1 and CDR2: SGHVS, FQNEAQ. Trimming took 5 bases from V and 9 from J, leaving 10 bases between them. CDR3 size: 12 residues. CDR3 nucleotide sequence: TGTGCCAGCAGCCCCTCAGGACGGGAGCTGTTTTTT. Translated: CASSPSGRELFF.

This chain links TRBV7-6 with TRBJ1-1, with D possibly matching TRBD1 (6 bases). The germline CDR1 and CDR2 sequences are SGHVS and FNYEAQ. V was cut by 0 bases and J by 6 bases, with 17 bases left in between. This CDR3 has 16 residues. The CDR3 DNA follows: TGTGCCAGCAGCTTAGCTTCAACAGGGTGGGTCGCTGAAGCTTTCTTT. Amino acids: CASSLASTGWVAEAFF.

The genes are TRBV11-3 and TRBJ1-1, with D perhaps TRBD1 (5 bases). The CDR3 is made up of 14 amino acids. Germline values: CDR1 SGHNT, CDR2 YENEEA. Trimming left V 4 bases short and J 4 bases short, with 13 bases between. The CDR3 DNA is TGTGCCAGCAGCTCGGGACCCCCGGGCACTGAAGCTTTCTTT. It codes for CASSSGPPGTEAFF.

The chain uses TRBV7-8 and TRBJ1-5; TRBD1 matches 10 bases. V was pared by 5 bases and J by 3 bases, with 16 bases of the junction left unmatched. The CDR3 spans 19 residues. Germline-derived CDR1 and CDR2 are SGHVS and FQNEAQ. As DNA, the CDR3 is TGTGCCAGCAGCCCCGGGACAGGGGTGGAAGGCTTCCCCAATCAGCCCCAGCATTTT. Translation: CASSPGTGVEGFPNQPQHF.

In this sample, this clone turned up a few times. V and J are TRBV6-6 and TRBJ2-1; TRBD2 matches at 13 bases. CDR1 and CDR2 from the germline V gene are MNHNY and SVGAGI (reference sequence). Trimming cost V 5 bases and J 5 bases; bases outside gene matches: 6. This CDR3 is built from 16 residues. In nucleotides, the CDR3 is TGTGCCAGCAGTAGGACCGGGACTAGCGGGAACAATGAGCAGTTCTTC. It translates to CASSRTGTSGNNEQFF.

V is TRBV30 and J is TRBJ2-7, with D uncertain. Trimming removed 3 bases from V and 6 bases from J, with 12 bases in between. Germline CDR1 is GTSNPN and CDR2 is SVGIG (reference sequence). CDR3 length equals 12 residues. Here the CDR3 reads CAWSGQVGEQYF. Here the CDR3 DNA reads TGTGCCTGGAGCGGGCAGGTGGGCGAGCAGTACTTC.

The chain couples TRBV5-1 to TRBJ1-6, with D hard to call. Trimming cost V 0 bases and J 3 bases, with 7 bases left between them. Germline V gene data show CDR1 as SGHRS and CDR2 as YFSETQ. The CDR3 spans 15 residues. The CDR3 coding sequence is TGCGCCAGCAGCTTGGCGGCAGACTATAATTCACCCCTCCACTTT. This codes for CASSLAADYNSPLHF.

This clone showed up just a few times. The J gene is TRBJ1-5, the V gene TRBV5-1, with 7 bases identical to TRBD1. The length of the CDR3 is 14 residues. CDR1 is SGHRS, CDR2 YFSETQ, per germline. Trimming at V came to 4 bases and at J to 7 bases, leaving 8 bases not matched to a gene. CDR3 bases: TGCGCCAGCAGCGAATACAGGGGCGGACAGCCCCAGCATTTT. This translates into CASSEYRGGQPQHF.

In this sample, this clone turned up many times. This chain connects TRBV4-1 to TRBJ1-2; 7 nucleotides align to TRBD1. The germline gives CDR1 MGHRA, CDR2 YSYEKL. CDR3 length equals 17 residues. J gave up 4 bases and V 4 bases, and 15 bases lay outside the gene matches. The CDR3 sequence: CASSPGGRGRSGYGYTF. CDR3 nucleotide sequence: TGCGCCAGCAGCCCAGGGGGGAGGGGAAGATCGGGCTATGGCTACACCTTC.

A note on this clone: Its ends do not fully match the called genes, so a read error is possible. V gene TRBV7-2 combines with J gene TRBJ1-2, with 9 bases identical to TRBD1. The CDR3 runs 12 residues. From germline, CDR1 is SGHTA and CDR2 FQGNSA. CDR3 sequence reads: CASSWDRARSFF. The DNA of the CDR3 is TGTGCCAGCAGCTGGGACAGGGCCAGAAGCTTCTTC.

This rearrangement joins TRBV6-1 to TRBJ1-2; 7 bases agree with TRBD1. The CDR3 has 14 residues. V trimming: 7 bases; J trimming: 7 bases; junction bases outside the gene matches: 12. CDR1 is MNHNS, CDR2 SASEGT, per germline. In DNA, the CDR3 is TGTGCCAGCAACCGGGACAGAGCCCCCGGTGGCTACACCTTC. As protein: CASNRDRAPGGYTF.

Regarding this clone: Other DNA sequences in the sample encode the same CDR3. The chain couples TRBV9 to TRBJ1-2, with TRBD1 as a possible D gene (6 bases). The CDR3 consists of 13 residues. Germline values: CDR1 SGDLS, CDR2 YYNGEE. The V gene lost 0 bases and the J gene lost 7 bases, with 10 bases spanning the gap. The CDR3 protein is CASSVGGQVGYTF. The CDR3, as DNA: TGTGCCAGCAGCGTAGGGGGACAAGTTGGCTACACCTTC.

The CDR3 DNA is TGCAGTGTTGGGATCCAAGAGACCCAGTACTTC. This translates into CSVGIQETQYF. J is TRBJ2-5 and V is TRBV20-1; D ambiguous. V lost 7 bases to trimming and J lost 1 base, with 7 bases between them. This CDR3 is built from 11 residues. Germline V gives CDR1 DFQATT, CDR2 SNEGSKA (reference sequence).

The chain links TRBV13 to TRBJ1-4; 8 positions agree with TRBD1. V gave up 9 bases and J gave up 8 bases; unmatched junction bases: 8. In germline, CDR1 is PRHDT, CDR2 FYEKMQ (reference sequence). This CDR3 has 13 residues. The CDR3 loop is CASRTGRLEKLFF. CDR3 nucleotide sequence: TGTGCCAGTCGGACAGGGAGACTAGAAAAACTGTTTTTT.

The chain is built from TRBV30 and TRBJ1-1, with D perhaps matching TRBD1 (6 bases). CDR3 length equals 14 residues. With 3 bases removed from V and 8 bases from J, the gap between germline ends came to 19 bases. CDR1 is GTSNPN and CDR2 is SVGIG in the germline V gene (reference sequence). The CDR3 sequence is CAWSSSGHRWEAFF. The CDR3 bases are TGTGCCTGGAGCTCGTCGGGACACCGTTGGGAAGCTTTCTTT.

The V call is TRBV10-3, the J call TRBJ2-5; 10 bases agree with TRBD2. Germline V gene lookup returns CDR1 ENHRY and CDR2 SYGVKD. V lost 3 bases, J lost 5 bases, and 6 bases stayed unmatched. This CDR3 comprises 15 residues. This CDR3 is CAISDQRGGLETQYF. Written as DNA, the CDR3 is TGTGCCATCAGTGACCAGCGGGGGGGCCTCGAGACCCAGTACTTC.

V is TRBV7-8 and J is TRBJ1-2, with a weak D call TRBD1 (6 bases). The CDR3 has 13 residues. The germline V gene encodes CDR1 SGHVS and CDR2 FQNEAQ. The V and J ends lost 5 bases and 8 bases respectively, with 15 bases between them. CDR3 DNA sequence: TGTGCCAGCAGCCCCGTCCGGGGGCTCGGCTACACCTTC. It translates to CASSPVRGLGYTF. Complete variable domain (other parts from reference TRBV7-8 and TRBJ1-2): GAGVSQSPRYKVAKRGQDVALRCDPISGHVSLFWYQQALGQGPEFLTYFQNEAQLDKSGLPSDRFFAERPEGSVSTLKIQRTQQEDSAVYLCASSPVRGLGYTFGSGTRLTVV.

The chain uses TRBV27 and TRBJ1-2; 10 positions agree with TRBD1. J lost 8 bases, V lost 6 bases, and 9 bases had no gene match. CDR1 is MNHEY, CDR2 SMNVEV, per germline (reference sequence). This CDR3 region has 14 residues. The CDR3 loop is CASSPTGGARGYTF. In DNA form, the CDR3 reads TGTGCCAGCAGCCCGACAGGGGGCGCGAGGGGCTACACCTTC.

This sequence joins TRBV5-6 and TRBJ2-5, with D perhaps matching TRBD2 (6 bases). Germline V lookup: CDR1 SGHDT, CDR2 YYEEEE. Trimming removed 2 bases at V and 0 bases at J, with 8 bases between. The CDR3 loop spans 14 amino acids. The CDR3 DNA sequence: TGTGCCAGCAGCTTCCGGGACTACCAAGAGACCCAGTACTTC. Translating gives CASSFRDYQETQYF.

The chain combines TRBV5-1 with TRBJ2-7; a weak D match, TRBD2 (5 bases). CDR3 length equals 14 residues. Per the germline V gene, CDR1 is SGHRS and CDR2 is YFSETQ. V shed 0 bases and J shed 3 bases, with 10 bases lying between them. For the CDR3, the DNA is TGCGCCAGCAGCTTGGACGTGGCGGGCTACGAGCAGTACTTC. It encodes CASSLDVAGYEQYF. The whole variable domain, filled in from reference TRBV5-1 and TRBJ2-7, reads KAGVTQTPRYLIKTRGQQVTLSCSPISGHRSVSWYQQTPGQGLQFLFEYFSETQRNKGNFPGRFSGRQFSNSRSEMNVSTLELGDSALYLCASSLDVAGYEQYFGPGTRLTVT.

Only a few counts were recorded for this clone. The chain recombines TRBV7-9 with TRBJ1-1; no reliable D call. Deletions cut 3 bases from V and 0 bases from J, with 8 bases between. CDR1 is SEHNR and CDR2 is FQNEAQ in the germline V gene (reference sequence). The CDR3 sequence is 14 residues long. CDR3 sequence (DNA): TGTGCCAGCAGCTTCGCAGGCATGAACACTGAAGCTTTCTTT. Amino acid sequence: CASSFAGMNTEAFF.

J is TRBJ1-1 and V is TRBV5-1; the match to TRBD1 covers 8 bases. The CDR3 runs to 14 residues. Per germline, CDR1 SGHRS and CDR2 YFSETQ. V shed 5 bases and J 3 bases; nucleotides not matched to a gene: 6. As DNA, the CDR3 is TGCGCCAGCAGATCAGGGGGCGCGGACACTGAAGCTTTCTTT. The encoded protein is CASRSGGADTEAFF. The full variable domain, its missing parts supplied by reference TRBV5-1 and TRBJ1-1, is KAGVTQTPRYLIKTRGQQVTLSCSPISGHRSVSWYQQTPGQGLQFLFEYFSETQRNKGNFPGRFSGRQFSNSRSEMNVSTLELGDSALYLCASRSGGADTEAFFGQGTRLTVV.

This clone was seen a handful of times. The CDR3 spells CATSRVSGGPGEQYF. CDR3 nucleotides: TGTGCCACCAGCAGAGTATCGGGGGGGCCAGGCGAGCAGTACTTC. This chain uses TRBV15 with TRBJ2-7, with 8 bases identical to TRBD2. Germline CDR1 and CDR2: LNHNV and YYDKDF (reference sequence). The CDR3 totals 15 residues. Germline trimming cut 1 base from V and 6 bases from J; bases unmatched to any gene: 8. Combining the CDR3 with reference TRBV15 and TRBJ2-7 gives the whole variable domain DAMVIQNPRYQVTQFGKPVTLSCSQTLNHNVMYWYQQKSSQAPKLLFHYYDKDFNNEADTPDNFQSRRPNTSFCFLDIRSPGLGDTAMYLCATSRVSGGPGEQYFGPGTRLTVT.

This chain joins TRBV2 and TRBJ1-5, with 9 bases matching TRBD1. The CDR3 is 16 residues long. V lost 3 bases and J lost 4; bases outside the gene matches: 7. CDR1 and CDR2 from the germline V gene are SNHLY and FYNNEI. CDR3 amino acids: CASSDRTGTGNQPQHF. DNA of the CDR3: TGTGCCAGCAGTGACAGAACCGGGACAGGGAATCAGCCCCAGCATTTT.